Listed below are T cell receptor beta chains from one sample, sequenced in a study of blood T cell repertoires in COVID-19. This table comes from immunoSEQ multiplex PCR, and its TCRdb copy is limited to in-frame clones, with some not included. The table shows some 270,000 clones, with more than 75% occurring only once. Sequenced sample: peripheral blood. Receptor source: an elderly woman with COVID-19, enrolled during active disease. Both conserved end residues are part of each CDR3. Each record gives: V gene, D gene, J gene, clone size, CDR3 DNA, CDR3 protein. D genes are given only for firm matches. Part of the rows lack a size; the others show once, few, many or a class for expanded clones.

>TRBV6-5|TRBD1|TRBJ1-2|-
TGTGCCAGCAGGAGAGACAGGGGCGGTGGCTACACCTTC
CASRRDRGGGYTF
>TRBV5-1|-|TRBJ1-6|-
TGCGCCAGCAGCTCGGAGGGACGAGATAATTCACCCCTCCACTTT
CASSSEGRDNSPLHF
>TRBV5-4|-|TRBJ2-1|-
TGTGCCAGCAGCCAACGCAAGCCGGATGAGCAGTTCTTC
CASSQRKPDEQFF
>TRBV18|-|TRBJ2-5|-
TGTGCCAGCTCACCACCTCAGTCCCAAGAGACCCAGTACTTC
CASSPPQSQETQYF
>TRBV27|-|TRBJ1-1|-
TGTGCCAGCAGTTGGAACAGGGTGGACACTGAAGCTTTCTTT
CASSWNRVDTEAFF
>TRBV18|TRBD2|TRBJ2-3|-
TGTGCCAGCTCACCAACCCGGACCGGCGGGGGGGCCAGGTATTTT
CASSPTRTGGGARYF
>TRBV30|-|TRBJ2-2|-
TGTGCCTGGAGACCTTTTTCCCTAGTCAGGGAGCTGTTTTTT
CAWRPFSLVRELFF
>TRBV19|-|TRBJ1-1|-
TGTGCCAGTAGTTCCGGGGGGGGTTTGAGGGTTGAAGCTTTCTTT
CASSSGGGLRVEAFF
>TRBV18|-|TRBJ1-1|once
TGTGCCAGCTCACCCAACGAGGGCTTCACTGAAGCTTTCTTT
CASSPNEGFTEAFF
>TRBV6-1|-|TRBJ1-5|-
TGTGCCAGCAGTGATAACAGCTCGCCCGCAAGCAATCAGCCCCAGCATTTT
CASSDNSSPASNQPQHF
>TRBV10-3|TRBD2|TRBJ2-1|-
TGTGCCATCAGGGAAAGCGGGGGGGCCATCAATGAGCAGTTCTTC
CAIRESGGAINEQFF
>TRBV5-4|-|TRBJ2-1|-
TGTGCCAGCAGCCCGTCCTCAGGGAAATCCTACAATGAGCAGTTCTTC
CASSPSSGKSYNEQFF
>TRBV28|TRBD1|TRBJ1-5|-
TGTGCCAGCAGTTATACAGGGGGTAATCAGCCCCAGCATTTT
CASSYTGGNQPQHF
>TRBV10-1|-|TRBJ2-1|-
TGCGCCAGCACCAGGGACATCTACAATGAGCAGTTCTTC
CASTRDIYNEQFF
>TRBV6-5|-|TRBJ1-2|-
TGTGCCAGCAGAGTGACAGGAAGCTATGGCTACACCTTC
CASRVTGSYGYTF
>TRBV3-1/TRBV3-2|TRBD1|TRBJ1-3|-
TGTGCCAGCAGCCAAGGGACAGGGACGGGGGGAAACACCATATATTTT
CASSQGTGTGGNTIYF
>TRBV5-1|-|TRBJ2-6|-
TGCGCCAGCAGCTTGGCACAGGTAAACGTCCTGACTTTC
CASSLAQVNVLTF
>TRBV13|-|TRBJ2-1|-
TGTGCCAGCAGCTTAAGACAAATAATCTACAATGAGCAGTTCTTC
CASSLRQIIYNEQFF
>TRBV20-1|TRBD1|TRBJ1-1|-
TGCAGTGCTAGTGTCCCCACAGGGGTGAACACTGAAGCTTTCTTT
CSASVPTGVNTEAFF
>TRBV19|TRBD2|TRBJ2-1|-
TGTGCCAGTAGTATCCCACTAGCGGGGGGGCTGAATGAGCAGTTCTTC
CASSIPLAGGLNEQFF
>TRBV3-1/TRBV3-2|-|TRBJ2-3|-
TGTGCCAGCAGCCAAGACAGGGTGCGGGATACGCAGTATTTT
CASSQDRVRDTQYF
>TRBV7-9|-|TRBJ1-5|-
TGTGCCAGCAGCTTGAGGGAGCAGCCCCAGCATTTT
CASSLREQPQHF
>TRBV2|-|TRBJ1-1|-
TGTGCCAGCAGTTTATGGGAGAGGAACACTGAAGCTTTCTTT
CASSLWERNTEAFF
>TRBV12-3/TRBV12-4|TRBD1|TRBJ2-1|once
TGTGCCAGCAGTGAGACAGGGCCCGGAGTCTTC
CASSETGPGVF
>TRBV7-2|TRBD2|TRBJ2-7|-
TGTGCCAGCAGCTTAGGGCGGGGGGGCTCCTACGAGCAGTACTTC
CASSLGRGGSYEQYF
>TRBV4-1|TRBD1|TRBJ1-1|-
TGCGCCAGCAGCCAACCCTCAGGGGGACAAATGACTGAAGCTTTCTTT
CASSQPSGGQMTEAFF
>TRBV6-2/TRBV6-3|-|TRBJ1-2|once
TGTGCCAGCAGCCCCTCGGGGGGTAAGGGGTATGGCTACACCTTC
CASSPSGGKGYGYTF
>TRBV19|-|TRBJ2-5|-
TGTGCCAGTAGTAAGTCCGTCACTACGTCTGGGACCCAGTACTTC
CASSKSVTTSGTQYF
>TRBV7-2|-|TRBJ2-3|-
TGTGCCAGCAGCCAAAGACGGGGCGGGGGCACAGATACGCAGTATTTT
CASSQRRGGGTDTQYF
>TRBV6-5|-|TRBJ1-4|-
TGTGCCAGCAGCAGGACAGTTAATAATGAAAAACTGTTTTTT
CASSRTVNNEKLFF
>TRBV4-3|TRBD1|TRBJ2-2|-
TGCGCCAGCAGCCAAGATCCATATGGACAGGAGAACACCGGGGAGCTGTTTTTT
CASSQDPYGQENTGELFF
>TRBV24-1|TRBD1|TRBJ2-1|-
TGTGCCACCAGTGCCCCTGGCGGGACAGGGGGCTACAATGAGCAGTTCTTC
CATSAPGGTGGYNEQFF
>TRBV27|TRBD2|TRBJ2-2|-
TGTGCCAGCAATTGGGGACTAGGCACCGGGGAGCTGTTTTTT
CASNWGLGTGELFF
>TRBV6-5|-|TRBJ1-2|few
TGTGCCAGCAGTTACAGTCCCAAGGGGTATGGCTACACCTTC
CASSYSPKGYGYTF
>TRBV11-2|-|TRBJ2-3|-
TGTGCCAGCAGCTCGACGACAACTAGCACAGATACGCAGTATTTT
CASSSTTTSTDTQYF
>TRBV3-1/TRBV3-2|-|TRBJ1-5|-
TGTGCCAGCAGCCAAGCCTCGGGGTTTAGCAATCAGCCCCAGCATTTT
CASSQASGFSNQPQHF
>TRBV3-1/TRBV3-2|-|TRBJ1-6|-
TGTGCCAGCAGCCAAGATATGGGGGTAGTCGGGACACTGTATTCACCCCTCCACTTT
CASSQDMGVVGTLYSPLHF
>TRBV5-4|-|TRBJ2-1|-
TGTGCCAGCAGCTTATTTGGAGCCTACAATGAGCAGTTCTTC
CASSLFGAYNEQFF
>TRBV6-2/TRBV6-3|TRBD1|TRBJ1-5|few
TGTGCCAGCAGTTACTCGGAAGGGACAGGGAAAACTTATCAGCCCCAGCATTTT
CASSYSEGTGKTYQPQHF
>TRBV5-4|TRBD1|TRBJ1-6|-
TGTGCCAGCAGGCCCGGCGGACAGGTGGTCGCGCCCCTCCACTTT
CASRPGGQVVAPLHF
>TRBV3-1/TRBV3-2|-|TRBJ2-3|-
TGTGCCAGCAGCCAAGGAACGGCGGGGCCCGATACGCAGTATTTT
CASSQGTAGPDTQYF
>TRBV11-3|-|TRBJ1-6|few
TGTGCCAGCAGCTTAGCTCGGGGATCACCCCTCCACTTT
CASSLARGSPLHF
>TRBV23-1|TRBD2|TRBJ2-2|-
TGCGCCAGCTGCGCCGGGACTAGCAAATCCGGGGAGCTGTTTTTT
CASCAGTSKSGELFF
>TRBV5-6|-|TRBJ1-1|-
TGTGCCAGCAGCTTGGCCGGGGGGCCAAACACTGAAGCTTTCTTT
CASSLAGGPNTEAFF
>TRBV3-1/TRBV3-2|-|TRBJ1-6|few
TGTGCCAGCAGCCGCCAAGAACAGGATTCAGGGGCACCCCTCCACTTT
CASSRQEQDSGAPLHF
>TRBV6-5|TRBD1|TRBJ1-5|-
TGTGCCAGCTCTGGCACAGGGGTGGGCAATCAGCCCCAGCATTTT
CASSGTGVGNQPQHF
>TRBV18|TRBD1|TRBJ2-5|-
TGTGCCAGCTCCCAAACCAGACAGGGCCAAGAGACCCAGTACTTC
CASSQTRQGQETQYF
>TRBV5-1|TRBD1|TRBJ1-3|-
TGCGCCAGCAGCTTTTATCCCGGGACAGCTAACTCTGGAAACACCATATATTTT
CASSFYPGTANSGNTIYF
>TRBV5-1|-|TRBJ2-7|-
TGCGCCAGCAGCTTGCTACAGGGCCCCACCGAGCAGTACTTC
CASSLLQGPTEQYF
>TRBV28|TRBD1|TRBJ1-6|-
TGTGCCAGCAGCCGGGACAGCAATAATTCACCCCTCCACTTT
CASSRDSNNSPLHF
>TRBV5-1|-|TRBJ2-3|-
TGCGCCAGCAGCTTGGGGGGCCTAGCGACTAGCACAGATACGCAGTATTTT
CASSLGGLATSTDTQYF
>TRBV20-1|-|TRBJ1-6|once
TGCAGTGCTAGTGACAGCTCCTATAATTCACCCCTCCACTTT
CSASDSSYNSPLHF
>TRBV7-2|-|TRBJ2-1|once
TGTGCCAGCAGCCCCGCTAGCGACAGCTCCTACAATGAGCAGTTCTTC
CASSPASDSSYNEQFF
>TRBV28|-|TRBJ2-7|-
TGTGCCAGCAGTTTTTATTCGTACGAGCAGTACTTC
CASSFYSYEQYF